This entry is about one TCR beta chain. Study processing details: Reference gene primer amplification in the assay estimated nucleated cell counts. The method was immunoSEQ multiplex PCR; TCRdb's version includes in-frame clones alone and lacks a portion of them. That table gives V, J and clone size, and the DNA gave D and trimming. The profile shows around 30,000 clones, about 90% of them singletons. V gave up 1 base and J gave up 2 bases, with 12 bases separating them. The CDR3 has 16 residues. The germline CDR1 and CDR2 sequences are MNHEY and SVGAGI. The data derive from a study of blood T cell repertoires in COVID-19. Whole-study context: There were acute and convalescent COVID-19 samples, and they came from the United States, Italy and Spain.

This chain uses TRBV6-5 with TRBJ1-3; TRBD1 might be the D (6 bases). The sequenced sample was peripheral blood. This clonotype originated in a human donor in a cohort sampled during active COVID-19. The CDR3 coding sequence is TGTGCCAGCAGTTACTTGCCGCCAGGGGCTGGAAACACCATATATTTT. Translated: CASSYLPPGAGNTIYF.